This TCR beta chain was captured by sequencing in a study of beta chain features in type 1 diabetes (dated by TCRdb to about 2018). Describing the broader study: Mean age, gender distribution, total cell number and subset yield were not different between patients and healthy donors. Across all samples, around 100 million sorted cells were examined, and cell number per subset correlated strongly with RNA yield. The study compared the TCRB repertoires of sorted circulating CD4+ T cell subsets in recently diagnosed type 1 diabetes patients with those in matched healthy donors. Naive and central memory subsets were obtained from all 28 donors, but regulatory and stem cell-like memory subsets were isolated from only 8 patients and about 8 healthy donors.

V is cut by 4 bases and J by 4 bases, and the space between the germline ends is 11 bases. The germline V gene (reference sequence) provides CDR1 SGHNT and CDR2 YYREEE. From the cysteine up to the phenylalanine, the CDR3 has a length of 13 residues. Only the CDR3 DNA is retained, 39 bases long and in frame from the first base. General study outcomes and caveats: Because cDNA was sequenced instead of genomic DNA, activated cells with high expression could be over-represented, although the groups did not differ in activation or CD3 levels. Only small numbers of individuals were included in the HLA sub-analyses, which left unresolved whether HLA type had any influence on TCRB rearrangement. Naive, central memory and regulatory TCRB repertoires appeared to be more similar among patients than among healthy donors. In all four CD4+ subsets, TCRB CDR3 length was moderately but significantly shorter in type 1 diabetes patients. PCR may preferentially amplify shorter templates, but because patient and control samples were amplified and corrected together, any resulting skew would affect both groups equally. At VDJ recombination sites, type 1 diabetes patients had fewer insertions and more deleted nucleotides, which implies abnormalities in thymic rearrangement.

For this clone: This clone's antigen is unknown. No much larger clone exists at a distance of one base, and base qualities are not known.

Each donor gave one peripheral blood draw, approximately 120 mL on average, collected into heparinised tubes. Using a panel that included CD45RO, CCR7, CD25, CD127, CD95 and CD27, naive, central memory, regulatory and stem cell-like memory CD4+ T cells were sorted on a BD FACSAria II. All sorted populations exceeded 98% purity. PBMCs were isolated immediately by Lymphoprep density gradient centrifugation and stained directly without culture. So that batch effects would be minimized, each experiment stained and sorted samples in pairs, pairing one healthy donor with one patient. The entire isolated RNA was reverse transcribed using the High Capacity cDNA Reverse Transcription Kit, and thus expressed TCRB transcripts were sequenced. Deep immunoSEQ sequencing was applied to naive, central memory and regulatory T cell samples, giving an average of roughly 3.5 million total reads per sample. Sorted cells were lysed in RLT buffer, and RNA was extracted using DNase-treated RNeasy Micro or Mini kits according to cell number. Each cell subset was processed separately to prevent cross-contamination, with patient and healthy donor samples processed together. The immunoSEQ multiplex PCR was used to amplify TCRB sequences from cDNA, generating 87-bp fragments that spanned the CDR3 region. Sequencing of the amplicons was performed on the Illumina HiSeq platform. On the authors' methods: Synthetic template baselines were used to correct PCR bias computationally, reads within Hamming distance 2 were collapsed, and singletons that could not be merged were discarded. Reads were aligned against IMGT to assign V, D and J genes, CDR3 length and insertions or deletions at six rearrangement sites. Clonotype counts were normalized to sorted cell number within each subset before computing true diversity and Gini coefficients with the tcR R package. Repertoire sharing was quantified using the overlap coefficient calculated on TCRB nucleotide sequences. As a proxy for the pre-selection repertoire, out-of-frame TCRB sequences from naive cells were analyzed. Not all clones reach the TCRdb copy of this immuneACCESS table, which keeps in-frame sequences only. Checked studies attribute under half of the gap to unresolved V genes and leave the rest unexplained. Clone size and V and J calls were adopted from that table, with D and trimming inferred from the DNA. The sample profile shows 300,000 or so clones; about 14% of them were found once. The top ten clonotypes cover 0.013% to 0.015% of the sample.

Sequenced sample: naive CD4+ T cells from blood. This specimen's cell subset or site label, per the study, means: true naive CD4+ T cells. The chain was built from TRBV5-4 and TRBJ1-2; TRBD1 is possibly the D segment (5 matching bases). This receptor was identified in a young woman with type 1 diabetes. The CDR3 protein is CASSLPDSYGYTF. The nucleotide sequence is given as TGTGCCAGCAGCCTACCCGACAGCTATGGCTACACCTTC.